This T cell receptor (beta chain) was sequenced for a study of T-cell reconstitution after alpha-beta-depleted transplantation in children. Germline CDR1 MNHEY, CDR2 SVGAGI. Trimming took 7 bases from V and 6 from J, leaving 9 bases between them. The length of the CDR3 is 11 residues. Using unique molecular identifiers, the investigators prepared the TCRbeta library. From the PCR reads, TCRdb called clonotypes with MiXCR, one entry per CDR3 protein. Of hundreds of thousands of distinct CDR3 sequences listed, approximately 10% are singletons. As for this clonotype: Its antigen remains unidentified. A much larger clone differs from this one at a single base, so this may be a read error.

Regarding the study as a whole: Newly made T cells mostly supplied T-cell counts and diversity one year after transplant. Where some patients showed high TCRbeta diversity at day 60, it came from recipient T cells and thymic progenitors that had survived. In patients about two months after transplant, alpha-beta T cells reportedly arose from several hundred expanded graft clones.

The receptor was isolated from a child aged 2 to 10 with inherited bone marrow failure, due to receive a stem cell transplant. The specimen was PBMCs, collected before TCRalphabeta/CD19-depleted stem cell transplant. The chain carries TRBV6-5 and TRBJ1-1, with a tentative D call TRBD1 (5 bases). The CDR3 reads CASTQGSEAFF. In DNA, the CDR3 is TGTGCCAGCACCCAGGGCTCTGAAGCTTTCTTT.